The rows below give T cell receptor beta chains drawn from one sample of a study of blood T cell repertoires in COVID-19. TCRdb's copy holds only in-frame clones and misses some; the assay was immunoSEQ multiplex PCR. The sample has 200,000 to 250,000 clones, under 90% seen once; the top ten hold about 4.8%. Sequenced material: PBMCs or T cells enriched from blood (not recorded which). The source of these receptors is a woman aged 45-60 years who had been exposed to COVID-19. CDR3s include the opening cysteine and the closing phenylalanine or tryptophan. The D gene is left open where the match is weak. Clone size, where shown, is once, few, many, or a class for clones that have expanded.

len	d_gene	abundance	v_gene	j_gene	CDR3nt	CDR3aa
13	TRBD1	NA	TRBV7-2	TRBJ2-4	TGTGCCAGCAGCTTTGGGACAGCCAACATTCAGTACTTC	CASSFGTANIQYF
16	TRBD1	NA	TRBV5-5	TRBJ1-2	TGTGCCAGCAGCTTGCCCTCCGGGACAGGGGACTATGGCTACACCTTT	CASSLPSGTGDYGYTF
17	NA	NA	TRBV27	TRBJ1-1	TGTGCCAGCACTAAAAGGGGGGGAAGAGGCCTGAACACTGAAGCTTTCTTT	CASTKRGGRGLNTEAFF
13	NA	NA	TRBV27	TRBJ1-3	TGTGCCAGCAGGGAGTTAGCTGGAAACACCATATATTTT	CASRELAGNTIYF
15	TRBD1	NA	TRBV2	TRBJ2-7	TGTGCCAGCACCGAGACAGGGTATGAACCTCGAGAGCAGTACTTC	CASTETGYEPREQYF
16	NA	NA	TRBV7-2	TRBJ2-3	TGTGCCAGCAGCCACAGTGGGAGATCGGGCACAGATACGCAGTATTTT	CASSHSGRSGTDTQYF
15	NA	few	TRBV5-1	TRBJ2-5	TGCGCCAGCAGCTTGGTTGGCAGGGACCAAGAGACCCAGTACTTC	CASSLVGRDQETQYF
13	TRBD1	NA	TRBV5-1	TRBJ2-5	TGCGCCAGCAGTTACGACAGGGGGGAGACCCAGTACTTC	CASSYDRGETQYF
15	NA	few	TRBV5-6	TRBJ2-5	TGTGCCAGCAGCTTCCCAGGATCCAACCAAGAGACCCAGTACTTC	CASSFPGSNQETQYF
13	NA	once	TRBV30	TRBJ1-2	TGTGCCTGGGCCCCGGGAGAGTCATATGGCTACACCTTC	CAWAPGESYGYTF
15	TRBD2	NA	TRBV9	TRBJ2-3	TGTGCCAGCAGCGTAGTCCCGGGAGGAGAAGATACGCAGTATTTT	CASSVVPGGEDTQYF
17	TRBD2	NA	TRBV20-1	TRBJ2-3	TGCAGTGCTAGTGGCCCCAGGACTAGCGGTGACACAGATACGCAGTATTTT	CSASGPRTSGDTDTQYF
13	NA	NA	TRBV6-5	TRBJ1-2	TGTGCCAGCAGTACCGGACAGAACTATGGCTACACCTTC	CASSTGQNYGYTF
13	TRBD1	NA	TRBV10-3	TRBJ1-5	TGTGCCACCGCACAGGGGGCGGATCAGCCCCAGCATTTT	CATAQGADQPQHF
14	TRBD1	NA	TRBV18	TRBJ1-6	TGTGCCAGCTCACCACAGGGGGCAAATTCACCCCTCCACTTT	CASSPQGANSPLHF
15	TRBD1	NA	TRBV27	TRBJ2-7	TGTGCCAGCAGTTCTACAGGGGGCGTCGTGTACGAGCAGTACTTC	CASSSTGGVVYEQYF
14	TRBD1	NA	TRBV28	TRBJ1-4	TGTGCCAGCAGGCTCGACAGGGAAAATGAAAAACTGTTTTTT	CASRLDRENEKLFF
15	NA	NA	TRBV6-5	TRBJ1-4	TGTGCCAGCTCCACGGGGTTTGCAACTAATGAAAAACTGTTTTTT	CASSTGFATNEKLFF
17	TRBD1	NA	TRBV11-2	TRBJ1-6	TGTGCCAGCAGCGTATTACTGGGACAGGCAAGGGGCTCACCCCTCCACTTT	CASSVLLGQARGSPLHF
14	TRBD2	NA	TRBV6-1	TRBJ2-1	TGTGCCAGCAGTGAACGTCCGGGGGGGGTGGTGCAGTTCTTC	CASSERPGGVVQFF
13	TRBD1	NA	TRBV2	TRBJ1-5	TGTGCCAGCAGTTACAGGGGCGGGCAGCCCCAGCATTTT	CASSYRGGQPQHF
14	TRBD2	NA	TRBV9	TRBJ2-7	TGTGCCAGCAGCGTGGGGGGGGACCCGCGCGAGCAGTACTTC	CASSVGGDPREQYF
15	NA	NA	TRBV5-8	TRBJ1-2	TGTGCCAGCAGCTTGGGCAGGGGTCTAGACTATGGCTACACCTTC	CASSLGRGLDYGYTF
14	TRBD2	NA	TRBV18	TRBJ2-7	TGTGCCAGCTCACCTAGCGGGGGAATAGACGAGCAGTACTTC	CASSPSGGIDEQYF
14	NA	NA	TRBV28	TRBJ2-7	TGTGCCAGCAGCAATCCGGGTTTTTCCTACGAGCAGTACTTC	CASSNPGFSYEQYF
15	TRBD1	NA	TRBV6-5	TRBJ2-7	TGTGCCAGCAGTCTCCTTAGGACAGGGACCTACGAGCAGTACTTC	CASSLLRTGTYEQYF
17	NA	once	TRBV5-1	TRBJ2-5	TGCGCCAGCAGCTTGGTTGCGGGGGCGGGGTGGCAAGAGACCCAGTACTTC	CASSLVAGAGWQETQYF
16	NA	NA	TRBV7-9	TRBJ1-1	TGTGCCAGCAGCTTAGCGTCTGGAACCGGAGACACTGAAGCTTTCTTT	CASSLASGTGDTEAFF
15	NA	few	TRBV6-4	TRBJ2-6	TGTGCCACCGGGGCGGGGGCCTCTGGGGCCAACGTCCTGACTTTC	CATGAGASGANVLTF
11	NA	few	TRBV20-1	TRBJ2-5	TGCAGTGCTAGAGTCGTAGAGACCCAGTACTTC	CSARVVETQYF
17	NA	NA	TRBV4-1	TRBJ1-1	TGCGCCAGCAGCCAAGATTGGGAGACACAATTAAACACTGAAGCTTTCTTT	CASSQDWETQLNTEAFF
13	NA	NA	TRBV10-3	TRBJ1-1	TGTGCCATCAGTTTAACGGGGAACACTGAAGCTTTCTTT	CAISLTGNTEAFF
17	NA	NA	TRBV28	TRBJ2-4	TGTGCCAGCAGTTTAGCTCTCGGGGGTCTAGCCAAAAACATTCAGTACTTC	CASSLALGGLAKNIQYF
14	TRBD2	NA	TRBV6-5	TRBJ2-2	TGTGCCAGCAGTAGAAGCGGGGGGGCCGGGGAGCTGTTTTTT	CASSRSGGAGELFF
17	TRBD2	once	TRBV11-2	TRBJ2-1	TGTGCCAGCAGCTTGGGACCCGGGACTAGCTCCTACAATGAGCAGTTCTTC	CASSLGPGTSSYNEQFF
12	NA	few	TRBV7-9	TRBJ1-1	TGTGCCAGCAGCTTCCCCAGCGGGGAAGCTTTCTTT	CASSFPSGEAFF
15	TRBD1	NA	TRBV5-8	TRBJ1-3	TGTGCCAGCAGCTTGAGAGGGGGCGCTGGAAACACCATATATTTT	CASSLRGGAGNTIYF
14	TRBD1	NA	TRBV5-6	TRBJ1-6	TGTGCCAGCAGCTTCACAGGGGGCGATTCACCCCTCCACTTT	CASSFTGGDSPLHF
13	TRBD1	once	TRBV2	TRBJ1-4	TGTGCCAGCAGTCGGGACAGAGAGGAAAAACTGTTTTTT	CASSRDREEKLFF
13	NA	NA	TRBV6-5	TRBJ1-1	TGTGCCAGCAGGCCGACAGTTAACACTGAAGCTTTCTTT	CASRPTVNTEAFF
13	TRBD1	NA	TRBV9	TRBJ2-1	TGTGCCAGCAGCTCCTCGGACAGGGATAAGCAGTTCTTC	CASSSSDRDKQFF
13	NA	NA	TRBV5-1	TRBJ1-1	TGCGCCAGCCTGTTCCCTAGCCCCACTGAAGCTTTCTTT	CASLFPSPTEAFF
15	TRBD1	NA	TRBV28	TRBJ1-6	TGTGCCAGCAGACCTACAGGGACAGGGAAATCACCCCTCCACTTT	CASRPTGTGKSPLHF
14	TRBD1	NA	TRBV2	TRBJ1-4	TGTGCCAGCACCTGGGACAGGGGGAATGAAAAACTGTTTTTT	CASTWDRGNEKLFF
15	TRBD1	NA	TRBV4-3	TRBJ1-2	TGCGCCAGCAGCCAAGGGGTAGCAGGGGGCGATGGCTACACCTTC	CASSQGVAGGDGYTF
15	NA	NA	TRBV7-2	TRBJ1-2	TGTGCCAGCAGCTTAGCAGGGGACACCAACTATGGCTACACCTTC	CASSLAGDTNYGYTF
12	NA	NA	TRBV28	TRBJ1-2	TGTGCCAGCAGTCAGGGAAACTATGGCTACACCTTC	CASSQGNYGYTF
12	NA	NA	TRBV11-1	TRBJ2-7	TGTGCCAGCAGCTTACAGGGGAAAGAGCAGTACTTC	CASSLQGKEQYF
15	TRBD1	NA	TRBV3-1/TRBV3-2	TRBJ1-1	TGTGCCAGCAGCAAGTGGACAGGGGCGAACACTGAAGCTTTCTTT	CASSKWTGANTEAFF
10	NA	NA	TRBV6-5	TRBJ2-7	TGTGCCAGCAGGAGTCGGGAGCAGTACTTC	CASRSREQYF
14	TRBD1	NA	TRBV7-8	TRBJ2-5	TGTGCCAGCAGCTGGACAGGGACCCAAGAGACCCAGTACTTC	CASSWTGTQETQYF
14	TRBD2	NA	TRBV11-3	TRBJ2-2	TGTGCCAGCAGCTTTAGCGGGGGGGCCGGGGAGCTGTTTTTT	CASSFSGGAGELFF
16	TRBD1	NA	TRBV30	TRBJ1-6	TGTGCCTGGAACCAACCTTGGGGACAGGACAATTCACCCCTCCACTTT	CAWNQPWGQDNSPLHF
13	TRBD2	once	TRBV6-5	TRBJ2-7	TGTGCCGGGGGACTAGCGGGGGTATCCGAGCAGTACTTC	CAGGLAGVSEQYF
14	TRBD1	NA	TRBV9	TRBJ1-2	TGTGCCAGCAGCATGGGGGACAGGGGATATGGCTACACCTTC	CASSMGDRGYGYTF
14	TRBD2	NA	TRBV4-2	TRBJ2-1	TGTGCCAGCACCCCTGGGGGGGGTGGCAATGAGCAGTTCTTC	CASTPGGGGNEQFF
13	NA	NA	TRBV9	TRBJ2-1	TGTGCCAGCAGCGTAGGAGAGGGCAATGAGCAGTTCTTC	CASSVGEGNEQFF
14	NA	few	TRBV28	TRBJ1-6	TGTGCCAGCAGTTTAGGGTTGGGCAGTTCACCCCTCCACTTT	CASSLGLGSSPLHF
14	NA	NA	TRBV5-4	TRBJ2-3	TGTGCCAGCAGCTTGAAAGCTAGGACAGATACGCAGTATTTT	CASSLKARTDTQYF